The following is a TCR beta chain sequence with its context. Its antigen remains unidentified. It is unclear where the CDR3 begins or ends on the DNA, so no DNA is shown, and the CDR3 is as TCRdb lists it. The donors were healthy, HIV-negative adults who had no recently reported acute infections or vaccinations. Only Caucasian adults living in Nashville, Tennessee, USA were represented among the donors. CD4+ T cells were enriched by magnetic negative selection, after which naive cells were positively selected on CD45RA and the negative fraction was taken as the memory subset. Blood was collected by leukapheresis, and PBMCs were isolated by Ficoll-Histopaque density gradient centrifugation and then cryopreserved in liquid nitrogen vapor phase. Analytical flow cytometry was used to check the purity and quantity of each magnetically sorted T cell population. Genomic DNA was isolated from every sorted fraction and measured by UV absorbance on a Nanodrop 2000c.

TCR CDR3 regions were amplified from genomic DNA by multiplex PCR using the deep immunoSEQ assay. Genomic DNA extracted from each cell subset was distributed evenly over all wells of several immunoSEQ 96-well plates, and each plate served as one replicate. For sorted subsets, each replicate PCR was loaded with approximately 200 ng genomic DNA, equivalent to 25,000 to 30,000 T cell genomes. Purified libraries were quantified with a Qubit 3.0 fluorometer, sized on a Bioanalyzer 2100, and re-quantified with the KAPA Library Quantification kit. Every immunoSEQ 96-well plate was sequenced on a separate single-read 150-cycle Illumina NextSeq 550 flow cell. Regarding the original processing steps: Because the immunoSEQ output held only junctional sequences and lacked quality scores, the filtering could not match the filtering applied to full-length reads. To assign V/J genes and CDR3, sequences were annotated using PyIR, a Python wrapper for IgBLAST v1.9, with IMGT germline references. Reads with weak V/J assignments (E-value above 1e-6), missing CDR3, stop codons, out-of-frame junctions, or ambiguous translated residues were removed. V3J clonotypes were defined as sequences sharing the same inferred V gene, J gene, and CDR3 amino acid sequence. To compute the percentage overlap between repertoires, the number of shared unique clonotypes was divided by the size of the smaller repertoire. RTK rarefaction, the Chao1 estimator, and Recon v2.1 estimates of unobserved clonotypes were used to assess repertoire richness. For all TCRbeta clonotypes obtained by the gDNA method from a handful of donors, generation probabilities were computed with OLGA. In TCRdb, the immuneACCESS table is reduced to in-frame sequences with V and J assigned. These tables do not hold every clone; where another copy was compared, an unresolved V gene accounts for under half, and the others remain unexplained. That table supplies the V and J calls and clone size; D and trimming were determined from the DNA. The table for this sample lists about 2.3 million clones; 85% to 95% of them were counted only once. The ten largest account for 0.35% to 0.45% of the sample.

The data belong to a study of shared clonotypes between healthy human individuals (TCRdb year 2020). Turning to the overall study: The cohort included three men and a couple of women between 18 and 49 years of age. For each donor, CD4 naive and CD4 memory were each given three plates, CD8 naive was given two plates, and CD8 memory was given one plate. To estimate repertoire size and how much clonotypes are shared between individuals, the study performed deep sequencing of blood TCR repertoires from five healthy adults. To increase sequencing depth and limit assay-specific biases, different laboratories used diverse techniques to prepare libraries and sequence TCR repertoires. Leukapheresis yielded between about 0.85 and 10 billion PBMCs per donor.

Paper-wide results and their limitations: Pairwise subsampling indicated that sequencing depth was expected to affect the degree of clonotype sharing among donors. Incomplete sequencing was indicated by rarefaction of sorted-subset datasets, despite the large sequencing depth. The genetic and exposure-history diversity represented was limited by the small number of donors. Across four donors, about 5% of naive CD4, roughly 3.8% of naive CD8, 2% to 2.5% of memory CD4, and under 0.45% of memory CD8 clonotypes were shared. Sampling was restricted to blood, and TCR repertoires in tissue are likely to differ from TCR repertoires in blood. Estimated clonotype richness was generally larger for naive than for memory subsets. Compared with non-shared clonotypes, the clonotypes found in all four sorted-subset donors had higher generation probabilities.

Via the germline V gene (reference sequence), CDR1 is LNHDA and CDR2 SQIVND. The CDR3 contains 19 residues, cysteine and phenylalanine counted. Input material: naive CD4+ T cells from PBMCs. The intended sense of this specimen's cell subset or site label: CD45RA+ positively selected. The chain is encoded by TRBV19 joined to TRBJ2-5; the table's D call, TRBD2, has no DNA check behind it. This clonotype was sampled from a man aged 18-30 years in good health. Some clones in this sample may be carry-over from other donors' samples. The CDR3 protein sequence reads: CANPHGSRLAGGFLETQYF.